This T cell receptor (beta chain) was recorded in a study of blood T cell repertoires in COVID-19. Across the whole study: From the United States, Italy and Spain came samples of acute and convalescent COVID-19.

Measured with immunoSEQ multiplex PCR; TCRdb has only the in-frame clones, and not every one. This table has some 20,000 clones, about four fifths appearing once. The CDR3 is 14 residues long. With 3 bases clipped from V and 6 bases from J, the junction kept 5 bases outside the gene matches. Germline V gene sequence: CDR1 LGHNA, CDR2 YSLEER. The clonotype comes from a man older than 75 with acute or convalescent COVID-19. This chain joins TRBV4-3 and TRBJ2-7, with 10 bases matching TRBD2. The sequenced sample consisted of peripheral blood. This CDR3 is CASSQGLASIEQYF. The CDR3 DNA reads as TGCGCCAGCAGCCAGGGACTAGCGTCAATCGAGCAGTACTTC.